A single sample is the source of the 15 T cell receptor beta chains below, sequenced in a study of regulatory T cells in long-lasting Graves disease. Arm-PCR of CDR3 regions with iRepertoire HTBI primers generated TCR beta libraries. TCRdb reprocessed the multiplex PCR reads with MiXCR, giving one entry per CDR3 protein. The repertoire holds 310,000 or so distinct CDR3 sequences, with around a fifth as singletons. As to time point: persistent/refractory GD, antithyroid drugs over 5 years with positive TRAb. From PBMCs, RNA was extracted and then used to make the TCR library. The sequenced sample was peripheral blood mononuclear cells (PBMCs), obtained when the disease was refractory, from a patient treated with antithyroid drugs. Every receptor here comes from a female donor with Graves disease.

This rearrangement joins TRBV4-1 to TRBJ2-1, with D possibly being TRBD2 (6 bases). V gave up 4 bases and J gave up 8 bases, with 21 bases separating them. From germline, CDR1 is MGHRA and CDR2 YSYEKL. The CDR3 consists of 16 residues. CDR3 DNA: TGCGCCAGCAGCCGGGGACGACTAGGGAATACGCATGAGCAGTTCTTC. Protein product: CASSRGRLGNTHEQFF.

This clonotype has a handful of counts. The V and J genes are TRBV19 and TRBJ1-1, with unresolved D. Between the trimmed V and J ends, which lost 5 bases and 4 bases, there was a span of 14 bases. CDR3 size: 14 residues. From germline, CDR1 is LNHDA and CDR2 SQIVND (reference sequence). The CDR3 spells CASSYLGSSTEAFF. DNA of the CDR3: TGTGCCAGTAGTTACTTAGGCTCGAGCACTGAAGCTTTCTTT.

The count of this clonotype is one. This may come from a read error, since a much larger clone is one base off. The chain uses TRBV6-1 and TRBJ2-5; 7 bases align to TRBD2. The J call may be incorrect, as the DNA end agrees better with TRBJ2-1. The CDR3 covers 15 residues. In germline, CDR1 is MNHNS, CDR2 SASEGT. CDR3 sequence (DNA): TGTGCCAGCCTGAAGCGGGGCGAACTCAAGAATGACCAGTTCTTC. Translated: CASLKRGELKNDQFF.

This clonotype showed up just once. The chain recombines TRBV19 with TRBJ1-3; D is possibly TRBD1 (5 bases). With 2 bases removed from V and 2 bases from J, the gap between germline ends came to 10 bases. CDR1 and CDR2 (germline): LNHDA, SQIVND (reference sequence). The CDR3 is 15 amino acids. As DNA, the CDR3 is TGTGCCAGTAGTATAAGGCCAGGGACTGGAAACACCATATATTTT. This sequence encodes CASSIRPGTGNTIYF.

This chain connects TRBV11-1 to TRBJ1-2, with TRBD1 as a possible D gene (5 bases). Trimming removed 4 bases at V and 2 bases at J, with 20 bases between. CDR3 length equals 17 residues. The germline V gene encodes CDR1 SGHAT and CDR2 FQDESV (reference sequence). CDR3 residues: CASSSNTEWGENYGYTF. The CDR3 coding sequence is TGTGCCAGCAGCTCCAACACCGAGTGGGGGGAGAACTATGGCTACACCTTC.

There are a few counts of this clonotype. The chain couples TRBV5-1 to TRBJ1-1; no definite D call. This CDR3 contains 14 residues. Per germline, CDR1 SGHRS and CDR2 YFSETQ. V was pared by 7 bases and J by 0 bases, with 13 bases between. The chain's CDR3 is CASGSQAMNTEAFF. The CDR3 DNA reads TGCGCCAGCGGGTCCCAGGCCATGAACACTGAAGCTTTCTTT.

The chain uses TRBV3-1 and TRBJ2-3; D remains unclear. Germline V gene lookup returns CDR1 LGHDT and CDR2 YNNKEL (reference sequence). The CDR3 loop spans 12 amino acids. Trimming left V 4 bases short and J 2 bases short, with 4 bases between. CDR3 coding DNA: TGTGCCAGCAGCCCCTACACAGATACGCAGTATTTT. This codes for CASSPYTDTQYF.

This clonotype was counted many times. The chain combines TRBV5-1 with TRBJ2-2; the D gene could be TRBD1 or TRBD2 (6 bases each). Per the germline V gene, CDR1 is SGHRS and CDR2 is YFSETQ. The CDR3 runs to 18 residues. V lost 2 bases and J 4 bases, leaving 21 bases between the germline ends. The CDR3 nucleotides are TGCGCCAGCAGCTTCCGGGGACTGGGGGCGAAGAGCACCGGGGAGCTGTTTTTT. Its translation: CASSFRGLGAKSTGELFF.

The J gene is TRBJ1-1, the V gene TRBV6-1; weak D call: TRBD1 (6 bases). Germline V lookup: CDR1 MNHNS, CDR2 SASEGT. Deletions cut 6 bases from V and 11 bases from J, with 28 bases between. The CDR3 is made up of 16 amino acids. The chain's CDR3 is CASSLEGTRSSRGAFF. CDR3 nucleotide sequence: TGTGCCAGCAGCCTCGAGGGGACAAGGTCCTCCCGGGGGGCTTTCTTT.

This clonotype was observed a few times. V gene TRBV28 combines with J gene TRBJ2-2; D gene ambiguous. The length of the CDR3 is 12 residues. Trimming shortened V by 6 bases and J by 3 bases, and 5 bases separated the two germline ends. CDR1 and CDR2 (germline): MDHEN, SYDVKM. The CDR3 loop is CASSVDTGELFF. The CDR3 bases are TGTGCCAGCAGCGTCGACACCGGGGAGCTGTTTTTT.

This clonotype occurred many times. The DNA of the CDR3 is TGTGCCAGCTCACCGGGAGGGGGAGGCGAAAAACTGTTTTTT. This sequence encodes CASSPGGGGEKLFF. The J gene is TRBJ1-4, the V gene TRBV18; D may be TRBD1 (6 bases). The germline V gene has CDR1 KGHSH and CDR2 LQKENI. Trimming shortened V by 3 bases and J by 8 bases, and 13 bases separated the two germline ends. The CDR3 has 14 amino acids.

A few counts support this clonotype. The chain uses TRBV20-1 and TRBJ1-1, with a possible D match to TRBD1 (5 bases). The V and J ends lost 5 bases and 0 bases respectively, with 13 bases between them. Germline CDR1 reads DFQATT; CDR2 reads SNEGSKA (reference sequence). The CDR3 contains 14 residues. The chain's CDR3 is CSAPNTGMNTEAFF. In DNA form, the CDR3 reads TGCAGTGCTCCAAATACAGGTATGAACACTGAAGCTTTCTTT.

The J gene is TRBJ1-5, the V gene TRBV20-1, with D possibly matching TRBD1 (6 bases). Germline CDR1 and CDR2: DFQATT and SNEGSKA (reference sequence). The CDR3 contains 15 residues. Trimming cost V 3 bases and J 1 base, with 13 bases left between them. The CDR3, as DNA: TGCAGTGCTAGGTTGGGACACACGAGCAATCAGCCCCAGCATTTT. Amino acid sequence: CSARLGHTSNQPQHF.

Turning to this clonotype: The germline gene is not matched at one end of the junction; a read error may be the cause. The chain carries TRBV6-1 and TRBJ2-7; TRBD1 is a possible D gene (9 bases). Per the germline V gene, CDR1 is MNHNS and CDR2 is SASEGT. The CDR3 sequence is 21 residues long. CDR3: CASNEGTGLLWGGRTFYEQYF. The CDR3 DNA is TGTGCCAGCAATGAAGGGACAGGGTTGTTATGGGGCGGGAGGACCTTCTACGAGCAGTACTTC.

Worth noting for this clonotype: A read error is possible here, since a much larger clone lies one base away. The chain is built from TRBV28 and TRBJ2-5; maybe TRBD2 (6 bases). Germline values: CDR1 MDHEN, CDR2 SYDVKM. The CDR3 runs 14 residues. The CDR3 sequence is CVSRTWTGRETQYF. The CDR3 DNA sequence: TGTGTCAGCAGGACCTGGACTGGGAGGGAGACCCAGTACTTC.